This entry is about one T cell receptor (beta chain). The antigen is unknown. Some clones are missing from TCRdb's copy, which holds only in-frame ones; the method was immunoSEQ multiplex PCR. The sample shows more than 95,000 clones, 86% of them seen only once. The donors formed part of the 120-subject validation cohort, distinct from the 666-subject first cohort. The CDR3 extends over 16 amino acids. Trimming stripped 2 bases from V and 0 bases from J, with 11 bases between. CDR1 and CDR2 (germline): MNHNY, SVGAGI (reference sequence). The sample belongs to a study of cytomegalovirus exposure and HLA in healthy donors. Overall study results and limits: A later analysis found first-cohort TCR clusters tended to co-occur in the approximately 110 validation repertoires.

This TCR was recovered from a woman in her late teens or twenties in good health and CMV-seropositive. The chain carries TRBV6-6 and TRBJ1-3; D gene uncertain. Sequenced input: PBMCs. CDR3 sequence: CASSYAAPSSGNTIYF. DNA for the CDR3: TGTGCCAGCAGTTACGCGGCACCTAGCTCTGGAAACACCATATATTTT.